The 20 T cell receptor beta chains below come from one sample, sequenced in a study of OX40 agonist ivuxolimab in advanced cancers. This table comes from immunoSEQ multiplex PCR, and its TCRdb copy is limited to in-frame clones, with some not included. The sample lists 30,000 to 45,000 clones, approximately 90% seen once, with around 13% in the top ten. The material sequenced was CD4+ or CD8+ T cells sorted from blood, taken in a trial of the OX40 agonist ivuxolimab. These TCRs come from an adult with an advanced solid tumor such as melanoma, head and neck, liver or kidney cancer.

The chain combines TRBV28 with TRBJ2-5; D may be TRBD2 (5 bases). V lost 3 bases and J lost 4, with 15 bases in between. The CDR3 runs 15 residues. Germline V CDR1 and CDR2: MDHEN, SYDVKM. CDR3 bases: TGTGCCAGCAGTTTGGTACGGGATGCAGGAGAGACCCAGTACTTC. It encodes CASSLVRDAGETQYF. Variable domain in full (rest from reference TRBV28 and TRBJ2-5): DVKVTQSSRYLVKRTGEKVFLECVQDMDHENMFWYRQDPGLGLRLIYFSYDVKMKEKGDIPEGYSVSREKKERFSLILESASTNQTSMYLCASSLVRDAGETQYFGPGTRLLVL.

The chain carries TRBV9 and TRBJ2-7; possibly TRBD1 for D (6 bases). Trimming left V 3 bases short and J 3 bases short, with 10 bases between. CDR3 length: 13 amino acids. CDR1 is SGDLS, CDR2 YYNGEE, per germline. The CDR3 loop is CASSGDKGYEQYF. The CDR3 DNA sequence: TGTGCCAGCAGCGGGGACAAGGGCTACGAGCAGTACTTC.

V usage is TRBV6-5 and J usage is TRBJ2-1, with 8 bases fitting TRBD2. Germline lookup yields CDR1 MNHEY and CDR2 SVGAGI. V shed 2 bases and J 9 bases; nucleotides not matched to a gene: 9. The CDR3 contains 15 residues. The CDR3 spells CASSYAGREVGEQFF. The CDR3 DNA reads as TGTGCCAGCAGTTACGCGGGGCGGGAGGTTGGTGAGCAGTTCTTC.

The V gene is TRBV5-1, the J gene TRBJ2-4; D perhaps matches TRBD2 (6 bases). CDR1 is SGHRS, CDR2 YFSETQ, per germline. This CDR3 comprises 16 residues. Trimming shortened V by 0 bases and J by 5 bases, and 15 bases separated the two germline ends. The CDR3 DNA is TGCGCCAGCAGCTTGGACGGCCGGACGGGGGAAAACATTCAGTACTTC. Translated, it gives CASSLDGRTGENIQYF. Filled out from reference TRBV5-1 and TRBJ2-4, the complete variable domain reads KAGVTQTPRYLIKTRGQQVTLSCSPISGHRSVSWYQQTPGQGLQFLFEYFSETQRNKGNFPGRFSGRQFSNSRSEMNVSTLELGDSALYLCASSLDGRTGENIQYFGAGTRLSVL.

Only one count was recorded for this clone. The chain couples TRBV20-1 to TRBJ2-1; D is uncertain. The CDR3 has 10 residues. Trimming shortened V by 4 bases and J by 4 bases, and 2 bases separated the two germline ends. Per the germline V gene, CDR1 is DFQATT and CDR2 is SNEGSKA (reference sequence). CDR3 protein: CSATYNEQFF. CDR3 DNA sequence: TGCAGTGCTACTTACAATGAGCAGTTCTTC.

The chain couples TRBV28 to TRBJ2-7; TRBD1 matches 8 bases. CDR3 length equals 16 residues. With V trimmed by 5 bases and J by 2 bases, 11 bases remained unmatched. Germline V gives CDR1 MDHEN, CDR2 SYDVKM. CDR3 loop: CASSNPADRVPYEQYF. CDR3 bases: TGTGCCAGCAGTAACCCAGCGGACAGGGTTCCCTACGAGCAGTACTTC.

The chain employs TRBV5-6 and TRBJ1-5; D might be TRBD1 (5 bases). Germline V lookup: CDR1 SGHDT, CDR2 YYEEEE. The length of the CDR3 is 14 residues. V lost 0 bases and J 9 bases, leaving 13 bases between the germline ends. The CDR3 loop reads CASSLGQRQGPQHF. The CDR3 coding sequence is TGTGCCAGCAGCTTGGGACAGAGACAAGGGCCCCAGCATTTT.

CDR3 residues: CASVTRDRDYTGELFF. CDR3 coding DNA: TGTGCCAGCGTGACGCGGGACAGGGATTACACCGGGGAGCTGTTTTTT. This chain connects TRBV28 to TRBJ2-2, with 9 bases that match TRBD1. In germline, CDR1 is MDHEN, CDR2 SYDVKM. The ends lost 8 bases at V and 3 bases at J; junction bases unmatched: 10. CDR3 length: 16 amino acids.

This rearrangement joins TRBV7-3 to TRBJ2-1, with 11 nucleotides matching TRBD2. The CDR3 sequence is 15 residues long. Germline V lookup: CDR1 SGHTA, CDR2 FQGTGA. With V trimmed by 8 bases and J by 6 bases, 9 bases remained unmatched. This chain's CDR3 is CASQDPSGRSNEQFF. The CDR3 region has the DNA TGTGCCAGCCAAGATCCTAGCGGGAGGTCCAATGAGCAGTTCTTC. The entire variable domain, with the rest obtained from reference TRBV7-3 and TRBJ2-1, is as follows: GAGVSQTPSNKVTEKGKYVELRCDPISGHTALYWYRQSLGQGPEFLIYFQGTGAADDSGLPNDRFFAVRPEGSVSTLKIQRTERGDSAVYLCASQDPSGRSNEQFFGPGTRLTVL.

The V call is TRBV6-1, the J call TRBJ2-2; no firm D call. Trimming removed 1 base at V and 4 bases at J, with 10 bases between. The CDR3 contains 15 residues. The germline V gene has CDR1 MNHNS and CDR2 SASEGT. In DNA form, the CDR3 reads TGTGCCAGCAGTGAAGGGTTTCTAGGCACCGGGGAGCTGTTTTTT. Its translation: CASSEGFLGTGELFF.

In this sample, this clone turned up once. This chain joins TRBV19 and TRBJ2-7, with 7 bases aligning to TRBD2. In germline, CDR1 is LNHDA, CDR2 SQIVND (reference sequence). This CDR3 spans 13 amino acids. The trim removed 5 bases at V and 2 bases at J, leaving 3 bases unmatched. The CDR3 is CASSYGLAYEQYF. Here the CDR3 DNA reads TGTGCCAGTAGTTACGGACTAGCCTACGAGCAGTACTTC.

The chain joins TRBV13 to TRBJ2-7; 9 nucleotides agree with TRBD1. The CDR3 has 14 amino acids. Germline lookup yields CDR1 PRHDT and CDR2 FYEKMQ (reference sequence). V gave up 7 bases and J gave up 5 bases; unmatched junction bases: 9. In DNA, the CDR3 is TGTGCCAGCACCTACAGGGGGCGAGGAAACGAGCAGTACTTC. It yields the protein CASTYRGRGNEQYF.

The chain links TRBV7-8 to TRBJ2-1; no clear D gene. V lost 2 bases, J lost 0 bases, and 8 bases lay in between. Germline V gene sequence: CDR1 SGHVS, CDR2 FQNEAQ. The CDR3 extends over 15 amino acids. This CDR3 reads CASSLTTSSYNEQFF. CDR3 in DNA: TGTGCCAGCAGCTTAACTACCTCCTCCTACAATGAGCAGTTCTTC.

This CDR3 is CASSTALTSGRYEQYF. DNA of the CDR3: TGTGCCAGCAGCACTGCCCTGACTAGCGGGAGATACGAGCAGTACTTC. This chain connects TRBV11-2 to TRBJ2-7, with 12 bases aligning to TRBD2. The CDR3 sequence is 16 residues long. Germline V gene sequence: CDR1 SGHAT, CDR2 FQNNGV. V was pared by 5 bases and J by 4 bases, with 9 bases of the junction left unmatched.

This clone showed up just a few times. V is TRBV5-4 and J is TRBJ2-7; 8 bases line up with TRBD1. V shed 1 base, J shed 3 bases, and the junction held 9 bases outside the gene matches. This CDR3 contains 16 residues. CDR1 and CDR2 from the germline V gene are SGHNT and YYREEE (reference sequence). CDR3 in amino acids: CASSLMYPTGGYEQYF. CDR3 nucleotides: TGTGCCAGCAGCTTGATGTACCCCACAGGGGGCTACGAGCAGTACTTC.

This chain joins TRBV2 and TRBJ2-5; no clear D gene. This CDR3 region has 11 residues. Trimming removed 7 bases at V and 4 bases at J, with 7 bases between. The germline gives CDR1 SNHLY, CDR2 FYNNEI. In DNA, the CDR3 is TGTGCCAGCACAGCGCCAGAGACCCAGTACTTC. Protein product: CASTAPETQYF. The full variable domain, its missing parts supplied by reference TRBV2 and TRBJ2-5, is EPEVTQTPSHQVTQMGQEVILRCVPISNHLYFYWYRQILGQKVEFLVSFYNNEISEKSEIFDDQFSVERPDGSNFTLKIRSTKLEDSAMYFCASTAPETQYFGPGTRLLVL.

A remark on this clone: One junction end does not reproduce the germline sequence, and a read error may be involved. DNA of the CDR3: TGTGTCAGCAGCCAAGTTATGGTCGGGAGTTTTCAGCCCCAGCATTTT. Translating it yields CVSSQVMVGSFQPQHF. This chain uses TRBV4-2 with TRBJ1-5; D is undetermined. Germline-derived CDR1 and CDR2 are LGHNA and YNFKEQ. This CDR3 comprises 16 residues.

CDR3 sequence: CASSFYQAGATYEQYF. DNA of the CDR3: TGTGCCAGCAGCTTTTATCAAGCGGGAGCGACCTACGAGCAGTACTTC. The chain is built from TRBV7-3 and TRBJ2-7; TRBD2 matches at 8 bases. Germline CDR1 is SGHTA and CDR2 is FQGTGA. The CDR3 consists of 16 residues. The V and J ends lost 3 bases and 2 bases, in that order; junction bases with no gene match: 9. The complete variable domain, with remaining parts taken from reference TRBV7-3 and TRBJ2-7, reads GAGVSQTPSNKVTEKGKYVELRCDPISGHTALYWYRQSLGQGPEFLIYFQGTGAADDSGLPNDRFFAVRPEGSVSTLKIQRTERGDSAVYLCASSFYQAGATYEQYFGPGTRLTVT.

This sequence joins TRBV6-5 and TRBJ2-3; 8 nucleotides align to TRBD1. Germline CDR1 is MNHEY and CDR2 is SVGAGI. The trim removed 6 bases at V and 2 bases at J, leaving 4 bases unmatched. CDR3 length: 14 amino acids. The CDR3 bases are TGTGCCAGCAGCCAGGACAGGGACACAGATACGCAGTATTTT. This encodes CASSQDRDTDTQYF.

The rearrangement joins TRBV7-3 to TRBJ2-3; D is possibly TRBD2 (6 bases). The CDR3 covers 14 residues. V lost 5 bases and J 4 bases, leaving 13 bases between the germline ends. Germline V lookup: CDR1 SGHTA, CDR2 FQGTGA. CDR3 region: CASSHSSDPDTQYF. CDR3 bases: TGTGCCAGCAGCCATTCTAGCGATCCAGATACGCAGTATTTT.